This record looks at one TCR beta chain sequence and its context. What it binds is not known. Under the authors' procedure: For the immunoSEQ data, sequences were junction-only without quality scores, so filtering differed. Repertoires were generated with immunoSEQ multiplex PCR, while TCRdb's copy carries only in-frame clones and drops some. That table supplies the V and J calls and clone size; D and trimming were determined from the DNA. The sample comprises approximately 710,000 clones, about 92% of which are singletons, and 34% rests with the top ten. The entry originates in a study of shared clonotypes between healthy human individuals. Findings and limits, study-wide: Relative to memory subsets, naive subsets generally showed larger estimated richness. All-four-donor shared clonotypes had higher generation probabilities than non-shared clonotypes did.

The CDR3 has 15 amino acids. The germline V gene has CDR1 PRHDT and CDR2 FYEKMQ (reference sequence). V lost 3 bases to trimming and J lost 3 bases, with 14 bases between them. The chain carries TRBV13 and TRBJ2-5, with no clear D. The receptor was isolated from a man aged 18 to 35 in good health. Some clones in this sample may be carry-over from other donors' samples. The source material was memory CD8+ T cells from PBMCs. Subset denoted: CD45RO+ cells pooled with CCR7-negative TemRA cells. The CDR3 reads CASSFRSSPKETQYF. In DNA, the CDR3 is TGTGCCAGCAGCTTCCGGAGTAGCCCCAAAGAGACCCAGTACTTC. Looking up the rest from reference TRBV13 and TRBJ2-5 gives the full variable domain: AAGVIQSPRHLIKEKRETATLKCYPIPRHDTVYWYQQGPGQDPQFLISFYEKMQSDKGSIPDRFSAQQFSDYHSELNMSSLELGDSALYFCASSFRSSPKETQYFGPGTRLLVL.